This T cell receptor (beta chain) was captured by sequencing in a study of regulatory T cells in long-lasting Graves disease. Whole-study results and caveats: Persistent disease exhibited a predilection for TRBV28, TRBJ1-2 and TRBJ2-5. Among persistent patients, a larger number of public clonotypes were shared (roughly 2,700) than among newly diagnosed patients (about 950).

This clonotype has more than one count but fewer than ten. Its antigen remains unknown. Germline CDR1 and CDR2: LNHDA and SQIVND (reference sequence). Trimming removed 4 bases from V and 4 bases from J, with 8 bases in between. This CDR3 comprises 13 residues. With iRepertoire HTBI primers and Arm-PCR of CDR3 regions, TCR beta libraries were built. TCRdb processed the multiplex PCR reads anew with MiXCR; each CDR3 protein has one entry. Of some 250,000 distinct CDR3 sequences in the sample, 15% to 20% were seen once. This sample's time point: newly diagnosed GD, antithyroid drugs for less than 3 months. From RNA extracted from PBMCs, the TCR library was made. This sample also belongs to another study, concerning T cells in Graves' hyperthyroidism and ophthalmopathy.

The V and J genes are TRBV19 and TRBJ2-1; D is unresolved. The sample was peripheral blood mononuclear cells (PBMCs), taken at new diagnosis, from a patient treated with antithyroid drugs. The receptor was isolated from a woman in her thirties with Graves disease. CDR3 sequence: CASSTEPYNEQFF. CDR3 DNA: TGTGCCAGTAGTACAGAGCCGTACAATGAGCAGTTCTTC. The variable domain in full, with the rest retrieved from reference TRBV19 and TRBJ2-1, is DGGITQSPKYLFRKEGQNVTLSCEQNLNHDAMYWYRQDPGQGLRLIYYSQIVNDFQKGDIAEGYSVSREKKESFPLTVTSAQKNPTAFYLCASSTEPYNEQFFGPGTRLTVL.